Below, 29 T cell receptor beta chains from the same sample are listed, as sequenced in a study of cytotoxic CD8 clonotypes in ibrutinib-treated CLL. The data were produced by immunoSEQ multiplex PCR, yet TCRdb's version contains in-frame clones alone and is incomplete. This table has over 100,000 clones, approximately 83% appearing once. Here the sequenced sample was PBMCs, taken after 24 months of ibrutinib treatment. The source of these receptors is a human donor with chronic lymphocytic leukemia.

As DNA, the CDR3 is TGTGCCAGCAGCCAAACAGTGGCTGTCGCTTTCTTT. This gives the protein CASSQTVAVAFF. The chain uses TRBV14 and TRBJ1-1; D unclear. V gave up 2 bases and J gave up 11 bases, with 12 bases separating them. The CDR3 totals 12 residues. The germline V gene has CDR1 SGHDN and CDR2 FVKESK.

This rearrangement joins TRBV19 to TRBJ2-3, with D unresolved. V gave up 3 bases and J gave up 6 bases, with 13 bases separating them. Germline V gives CDR1 LNHDA, CDR2 SQIVND (reference sequence). This CDR3 spans 14 amino acids. The CDR3 DNA reads TGTGCCAGTAGTATGGTGGGCGACGGGGATACGCAGTATTTT. It encodes CASSMVGDGDTQYF.

The V call is TRBV29-1, the J call TRBJ2-1; D may be TRBD2 (6 bases). The V and J ends lost 4 bases and 9 bases respectively, with 10 bases between them. The CDR3 contains 11 residues. Germline V lookup: CDR1 SQVTM, CDR2 ANQGSEA. CDR3 sequence: CSVGGRGEQFF. CDR3 DNA: TGCAGCGTTGGTGGGCGGGGTGAGCAGTTCTTC.

V is TRBV28 and J is TRBJ1-2, with D unclear. This CDR3 is 12 amino acids long. Germline CDR1 MDHEN, CDR2 SYDVKM. Deletions cut 5 bases from V and 5 bases from J, with 9 bases between. DNA for the CDR3: TGTGCCAGCAGTACCCACGGGTATGGCTACACCTTC. Protein sequence: CASSTHGYGYTF.

A word on this clone: The sample has other DNA sequences that encode this CDR3 too. The chain joins TRBV7-6 to TRBJ1-1; D uncertain. Germline loops: CDR1 SGHVS, CDR2 FNYEAQ. The CDR3 contains 13 residues. Between the trimmed V and J ends, which lost 2 bases and 1 base, there was a span of 5 bases. CDR3 sequence: CASSLQENTEAFF. The DNA of the CDR3 is TGTGCCAGCAGCTTACAGGAGAACACTGAAGCTTTCTTT.

This clone turned up a few times. The V and J genes are TRBV5-8 and TRBJ1-5; tentatively, D is TRBD1 (5 bases). V was trimmed by 0 bases and J by 4 bases, leaving 11 bases between them. Germline lookup yields CDR1 SGHTS and CDR2 YDEGEE. This CDR3 comprises 15 residues. For the CDR3, the DNA is TGTGCCAGCAGCTTGGGGGACGGCCTGAATCAGCCCCAGCATTTT. Amino acid sequence: CASSLGDGLNQPQHF.

This clone occurred once. The V gene is TRBV7-2, the J gene TRBJ2-3, with a tentative D call TRBD1 (8 bases). Deletions cut 5 bases from V and 3 bases from J, with 18 bases between. This CDR3 region has 16 residues. The germline V gene encodes CDR1 SGHTA and CDR2 FQGNSA. DNA for the CDR3: TGTGCCAGCAGCCTGCGGACAGGGAGGGCGACAGATACGCAGTATTTT. It codes for CASSLRTGRATDTQYF.

The chain links TRBV7-8 to TRBJ1-4; 7 bases are shared with TRBD1. The V segment lost 3 bases and the J segment 0 bases; nucleotides outside the gene matches: 4. The length of the CDR3 is 16 residues. Per germline, CDR1 SGHVS and CDR2 FQNEAQ. As DNA, the CDR3 is TGTGCCAGCAGCTTCCTTGACAGGGCAACTAATGAAAAACTGTTTTTT. Translation gives CASSFLDRATNEKLFF.

The CDR3 DNA sequence: TGTGCCATCAGAACGACAGGGTCACCCCTCCACTTT. Encoded protein: CAIRTTGSPLHF. The chain is built from TRBV10-3 and TRBJ1-6, with 7 bases aligning to TRBD1. V lost 6 bases, J lost 10 bases, and 3 bases stayed unmatched. This CDR3 contains 12 residues. The germline V gene has CDR1 ENHRY and CDR2 SYGVKD.

The gene calls are TRBV6-5 and TRBJ1-2; a weak D match, TRBD1 (6 bases). CDR3 length: 14 amino acids. The V and J ends lost 0 bases and 2 bases respectively, with 7 bases between them. The germline gives CDR1 MNHEY, CDR2 SVGAGI. The CDR3 loop reads CASSYSQGNYGYTF. As DNA, the CDR3 is TGTGCCAGCAGTTACTCCCAGGGGAACTATGGCTACACCTTC.

The gene calls are TRBV29-1 and TRBJ2-1; the D gene is possibly TRBD2 (6 bases). There are 14 residues in the CDR3. Germline loops: CDR1 SQVTM, CDR2 ANQGSEA. The V end lost 3 bases, the J end lost 4 bases, and 13 bases lay between the germline ends. CDR3 amino acids: CSVEDYTPYNEQFF. In nucleotides, the CDR3 is TGCAGCGTTGAGGACTACACACCTTACAATGAGCAGTTCTTC.

The chain employs TRBV25-1 and TRBJ1-2; tentatively, D is TRBD1 (5 bases). Germline lookup yields CDR1 MGHDK and CDR2 SYGVNS. V lost 1 base, J lost 5 bases, and 8 bases lay in between. The CDR3 runs 13 residues. The CDR3 here is CASSESGRYGYTF. In nucleotides, the CDR3 is TGTGCCAGCAGTGAATCGGGGCGGTATGGCTACACCTTC.

The genes are TRBV4-2 and TRBJ2-2; D uncertain. V gave up 1 base and J gave up 2 bases, with 8 bases separating them. From germline, CDR1 is LGHNA and CDR2 YNFKEQ. The CDR3 loop spans 15 amino acids. This CDR3 is CASSQGEYNTGELFF. The CDR3 region has the DNA TGTGCCAGCAGCCAAGGGGAATATAACACCGGGGAGCTGTTTTTT.

The chain recombines TRBV6-1 with TRBJ1-4; D ambiguous. The germline gives CDR1 MNHNS, CDR2 SASEGT. The V and J ends lost 6 bases and 3 bases respectively, with 8 bases between them. The length of the CDR3 is 13 residues. CDR3 amino acids: CASRNRPNEKLFF. The CDR3 DNA is TGTGCCAGCAGGAACAGACCTAATGAAAAACTGTTTTTT.

This clone appeared a single time. The chain is built from TRBV4-3 and TRBJ2-1; 7 positions match TRBD2. Germline V CDR1 and CDR2: LGHNA, YSLEER. With 0 bases clipped from V and 2 bases from J, the junction kept 7 bases outside the gene matches. The CDR3 covers 17 residues. DNA for the CDR3: TGCGCCAGCAGCCAAGATTGGGCTAGCGGTACCTACAATGAGCAGTTCTTC. Translated: CASSQDWASGTYNEQFF.

The chain is built from TRBV5-1 and TRBJ2-5; no clear D gene. The CDR3 runs to 14 residues. Germline V lookup: CDR1 SGHRS, CDR2 YFSETQ. V was clipped by 0 bases and J by 4 bases, with 10 bases between them. The CDR3: CASSLGDRAETQYF. CDR3 sequence (DNA): TGCGCCAGCAGCTTGGGGGATAGAGCAGAGACCCAGTACTTC. The full variable domain, its missing parts supplied by reference TRBV5-1 and TRBJ2-5, is KAGVTQTPRYLIKTRGQQVTLSCSPISGHRSVSWYQQTPGQGLQFLFEYFSETQRNKGNFPGRFSGRQFSNSRSEMNVSTLELGDSALYLCASSLGDRAETQYFGPGTRLLVL.

V gene TRBV21-1 combines with J gene TRBJ2-3; the D segment call TRBD2 is taken from the table without a DNA check. TRBV21-1 is classified as a pseudogene. The CDR3 is 17 residues long. In nucleotides, the CDR3 is TGTGCCAGCAGCACGGGGGGGCCGGACTCTCTCACAGATACGCAGTATTTT. Its protein product is CASSTGGPDSLTDTQYF.

The CDR3 spells CASSRGQGVTDTQYF. The CDR3 DNA follows: TGCGCCAGCAGCCGGGGACAGGGGGTGACAGATACGCAGTATTTT. The V gene is TRBV5-1, the J gene TRBJ2-3; 11 bases map to TRBD1. This CDR3 is built from 15 residues. Germline values: CDR1 SGHRS, CDR2 YFSETQ. V shed 4 bases, J shed 3 bases, and the junction held 4 bases outside the gene matches.

DNA of the CDR3: TGTGCCAGCAGCGTAGGAGTAAGACGGACCGGGGAGCTGTTTTTT. Translating it yields CASSVGVRRTGELFF. V is TRBV9 and J is TRBJ2-2; the D is unclear. This CDR3 region has 15 residues. Germline lookup yields CDR1 SGDLS and CDR2 YYNGEE. The ends were cut back, 0 bases at V and 5 bases at J, with 11 bases in the middle.

Worth noting for this clone: One junction end does not reproduce the germline sequence, and a read error may be involved. V is TRBV7-9 and J is TRBJ1-2, with TRBD1 matching over 7 bases. This CDR3 is 13 amino acids long. Germline V gene data show CDR1 as SEHNR and CDR2 as FQNEAQ (reference sequence). The CDR3 region has the DNA TGTGCCAGCAGCTTGACACAGGGGACCCTTCTATACTTC. Its protein product is CASSLTQGTLLYF.

This clone was picked up one time. V gene TRBV19 combines with J gene TRBJ2-2; D remains ambiguous. This CDR3 region has 12 residues. V gave up 3 bases and J gave up 6 bases, with 5 bases separating them. Germline loops: CDR1 LNHDA, CDR2 SQIVND (reference sequence). CDR3 sequence reads: CASSMGSGELFF. The DNA of the CDR3 is TGTGCCAGTAGTATGGGGTCCGGGGAGCTGTTTTTT.

The sample holds a few counts of this clone. The chain links TRBV18 to TRBJ2-4; TRBD2 matches 8 bases. J lost 2 bases, V lost 0 bases, and 12 bases had no gene match. Germline CDR1 KGHSH, CDR2 LQKENI. The CDR3 runs to 19 residues. CDR3 amino acids: CASSPPNSGLVNSKNIQYF. The CDR3 DNA follows: TGTGCCAGCTCACCACCTAACTCGGGACTAGTAAACTCCAAAAACATTCAGTACTTC.

CDR3 region: CASSPGTGGQPQHF. Written as DNA, the CDR3 is TGTGCCAGCTCACCAGGGACAGGGGGTCAGCCCCAGCATTTT. This chain links TRBV18 with TRBJ1-5; 11 bases align to TRBD1. The V segment lost 2 bases and the J segment 6 bases; nucleotides outside the gene matches: 0. This CDR3 has 14 amino acids. Germline V gene lookup returns CDR1 KGHSH and CDR2 LQKENI.

The chain employs TRBV7-2 and TRBJ2-3; maybe TRBD2 (5 bases). Germline V gene data show CDR1 as SGHTA and CDR2 as FQGNSA. The V end lost 5 bases, the J end lost 0 bases, and 12 bases lay between the germline ends. This CDR3 comprises 15 residues. The CDR3 DNA reads as TGTGCCAGCAGCCCCGACTACCTGAGCACAGATACGCAGTATTTT. Its protein product is CASSPDYLSTDTQYF.

The CDR3 region is CASSAQSETQYF. The DNA for the CDR3 is TGTGCCAGCAGCGCCCAATCTGAGACCCAGTACTTC. This chain joins TRBV9 and TRBJ2-5; D is unresolved. The length of the CDR3 is 12 residues. Trimming stripped 3 bases from V and 5 bases from J, with 8 bases between. The V gene's germline CDR1 is SGDLS and CDR2 YYNGEE.

CDR3 residues: CAWSAGPGGGYTF. CDR3 DNA sequence: TGTGCCTGGAGCGCAGGGCCCGGAGGTGGCTACACCTTC. J is TRBJ1-2 and V is TRBV30, with D tentatively TRBD1 (5 bases). CDR1 and CDR2 from the germline V gene are GTSNPN and SVGIG (reference sequence). V was cut by 3 bases and J by 7 bases, with 15 bases left in between. The CDR3 length is 13 residues.

J is TRBJ2-2 and V is TRBV7-2; TRBD2 matches at 10 bases. V lost 1 base to trimming and J lost 6 bases; unmatched junction nucleotides: 8. Germline CDR1 SGHTA, CDR2 FQGNSA. The CDR3 is 17 residues long. CDR3 protein: CASSLGMSSGSAGELFF. The DNA for the CDR3 is TGTGCCAGCAGCTTAGGGATGTCTAGCGGGAGTGCCGGGGAGCTGTTTTTT.

The chain couples TRBV4-3 to TRBJ2-2, with 10 bases identical to TRBD2. The CDR3 runs to 19 residues. Germline V CDR1 and CDR2: LGHNA, YSLEER. V was clipped by 1 base and J by 8 bases; unmatched bases: 16. Here the CDR3 reads CASSQVYQRGGHRRGELFF. Here the CDR3 DNA reads TGCGCCAGCAGCCAAGTTTACCAGCGGGGGGGCCACAGACGAGGGGAGCTGTTTTTT.

This CDR3 reads CASSQEDTPSVGTQYF. As DNA, the CDR3 is TGTGCCAGCAGCCAAGAGGACACCCCAAGTGTTGGTACGCAGTATTTT. The chain joins TRBV4-2 to TRBJ2-3; D might be TRBD1 (5 bases). The CDR3 totals 16 residues. The germline gives CDR1 LGHNA, CDR2 YNFKEQ. The V end was cut by 0 bases, the J end by 8 bases, with 18 bases between.